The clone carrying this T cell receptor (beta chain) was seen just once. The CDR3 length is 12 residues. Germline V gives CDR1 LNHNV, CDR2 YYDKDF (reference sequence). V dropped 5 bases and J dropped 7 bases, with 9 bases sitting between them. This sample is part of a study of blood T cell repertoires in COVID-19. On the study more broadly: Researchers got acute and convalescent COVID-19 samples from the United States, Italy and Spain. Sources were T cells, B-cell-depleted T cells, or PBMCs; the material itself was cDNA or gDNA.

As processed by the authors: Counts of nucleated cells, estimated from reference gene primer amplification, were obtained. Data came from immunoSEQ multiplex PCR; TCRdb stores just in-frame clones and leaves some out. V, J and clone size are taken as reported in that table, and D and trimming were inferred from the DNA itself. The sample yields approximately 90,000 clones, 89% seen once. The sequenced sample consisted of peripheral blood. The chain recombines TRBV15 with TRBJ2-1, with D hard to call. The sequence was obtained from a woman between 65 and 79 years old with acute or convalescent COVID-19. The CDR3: CATSGNRNEQFF. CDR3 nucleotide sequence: TGTGCCACCAGCGGAAACAGAAATGAGCAGTTCTTC.